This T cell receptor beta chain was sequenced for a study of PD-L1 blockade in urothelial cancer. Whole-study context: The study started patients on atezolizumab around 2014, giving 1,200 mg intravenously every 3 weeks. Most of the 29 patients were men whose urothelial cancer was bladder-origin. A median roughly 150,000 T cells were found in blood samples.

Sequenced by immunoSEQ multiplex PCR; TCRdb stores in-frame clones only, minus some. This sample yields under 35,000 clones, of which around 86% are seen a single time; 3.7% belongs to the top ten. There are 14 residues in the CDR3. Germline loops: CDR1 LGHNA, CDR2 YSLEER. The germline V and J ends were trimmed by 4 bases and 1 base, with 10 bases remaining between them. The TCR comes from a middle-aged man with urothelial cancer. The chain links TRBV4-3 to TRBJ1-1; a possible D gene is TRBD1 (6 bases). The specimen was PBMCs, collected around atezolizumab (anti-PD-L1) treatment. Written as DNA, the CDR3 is TGCGCCAGCAGCCCCCAAGGGGGGAACACTGAAGCTTTCTTT. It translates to CASSPQGGNTEAFF.